The T cell receptor beta chain described here comes from a study of blood T cell repertoires in COVID-19. Study-level background: Nucleic acid was either cDNA or gDNA, and it came from T cells, B-cell-depleted T cells, or PBMCs.

From germline, CDR1 is SNHLY and CDR2 FYNNEI. This CDR3 has 15 amino acids. In the authors' workflow: Amplified reference gene primers provided the basis for estimating nucleated cell counts. Clones were read by immunoSEQ multiplex PCR, and TCRdb kept only the in-frame ones, dropping some. V and J calls and clone size are given by that table; D and trimming were obtained from the DNA. The profile shows around 180,000 clones, over 75% of them singletons. For this clone: An end of the junction does not agree with germline; a read error may underlie this.

The rearrangement joins TRBV2 to TRBJ1-1, with D uncertain. This clonotype was sampled from a man aged 70 or older with active or convalescent COVID-19. The sequenced sample was peripheral blood. The CDR3 nucleotides are TGTGCCAGTACACTACGGGGAGGGTTGAATACTGAAGCTTTCTTT. The encoded protein is CASTLRGGLNTEAFF. The complete variable domain, with remaining parts taken from reference TRBV2 and TRBJ1-1, reads EPEVTQTPSHQVTQMGQEVILRCVPISNHLYFYWYRQILGQKVEFLVSFYNNEISEKSEIFDDQFSVERPDGSNFTLKIRSTKLEDSAMYFCASTLRGGLNTEAFFGQGTRLTVV.